This T cell receptor (beta chain) was sequenced for a study of prognosis after radiotherapy for stage I lung cancer. Germline V gene sequence: CDR1 SGHRS, CDR2 YFSETQ. The CDR3 sequence is 13 residues long. This clonotype was observed a few times. The germline gene is not matched at one end of the junction; a read error may be the cause. Two-round multiplex PCR on genomic DNA was the method by which TCR beta CDR3 was amplified. Amplification in first-round PCR relied on primers specific to each TRBV and TRBJ gene. Primers of the universal type were employed in the second round of PCR. TCRdb itself ran the multiplex PCR reads through MiXCR, one entry per CDR3 protein. Altogether some 15,000 distinct CDR3 sequences are present, 55% to 65% being singletons, with the ten largest covering approximately 27%.

The input for sequencing was PBMCs, taken before or after stereotactic body radiation therapy (not recorded which). The TCR comes from a donor at least 50 years old with non-small cell lung cancer. The rearrangement joins TRBV5-1 to TRBJ2-2; the D gene is possibly TRBD2 (5 bases). The CDR3, as DNA: TGCGTCCGCAGCTTAGGGAACACCGGGGAGTTGTTTTTT. Its protein is CVRSLGNTGELFF.